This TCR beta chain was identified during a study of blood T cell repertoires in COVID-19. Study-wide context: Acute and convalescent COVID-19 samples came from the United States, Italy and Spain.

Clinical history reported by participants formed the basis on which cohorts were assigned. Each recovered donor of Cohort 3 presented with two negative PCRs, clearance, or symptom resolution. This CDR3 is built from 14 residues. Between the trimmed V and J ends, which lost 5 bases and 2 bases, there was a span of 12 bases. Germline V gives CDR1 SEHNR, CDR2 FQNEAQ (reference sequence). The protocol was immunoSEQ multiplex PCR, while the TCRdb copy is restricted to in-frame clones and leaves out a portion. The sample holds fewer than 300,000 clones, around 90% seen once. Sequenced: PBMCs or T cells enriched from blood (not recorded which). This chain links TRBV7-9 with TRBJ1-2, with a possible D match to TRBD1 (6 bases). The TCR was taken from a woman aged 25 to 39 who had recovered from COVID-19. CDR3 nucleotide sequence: TGTGCCAGCAGCCCCCGCCAGGGGAACTATGGCTACACCTTC. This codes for CASSPRQGNYGYTF.